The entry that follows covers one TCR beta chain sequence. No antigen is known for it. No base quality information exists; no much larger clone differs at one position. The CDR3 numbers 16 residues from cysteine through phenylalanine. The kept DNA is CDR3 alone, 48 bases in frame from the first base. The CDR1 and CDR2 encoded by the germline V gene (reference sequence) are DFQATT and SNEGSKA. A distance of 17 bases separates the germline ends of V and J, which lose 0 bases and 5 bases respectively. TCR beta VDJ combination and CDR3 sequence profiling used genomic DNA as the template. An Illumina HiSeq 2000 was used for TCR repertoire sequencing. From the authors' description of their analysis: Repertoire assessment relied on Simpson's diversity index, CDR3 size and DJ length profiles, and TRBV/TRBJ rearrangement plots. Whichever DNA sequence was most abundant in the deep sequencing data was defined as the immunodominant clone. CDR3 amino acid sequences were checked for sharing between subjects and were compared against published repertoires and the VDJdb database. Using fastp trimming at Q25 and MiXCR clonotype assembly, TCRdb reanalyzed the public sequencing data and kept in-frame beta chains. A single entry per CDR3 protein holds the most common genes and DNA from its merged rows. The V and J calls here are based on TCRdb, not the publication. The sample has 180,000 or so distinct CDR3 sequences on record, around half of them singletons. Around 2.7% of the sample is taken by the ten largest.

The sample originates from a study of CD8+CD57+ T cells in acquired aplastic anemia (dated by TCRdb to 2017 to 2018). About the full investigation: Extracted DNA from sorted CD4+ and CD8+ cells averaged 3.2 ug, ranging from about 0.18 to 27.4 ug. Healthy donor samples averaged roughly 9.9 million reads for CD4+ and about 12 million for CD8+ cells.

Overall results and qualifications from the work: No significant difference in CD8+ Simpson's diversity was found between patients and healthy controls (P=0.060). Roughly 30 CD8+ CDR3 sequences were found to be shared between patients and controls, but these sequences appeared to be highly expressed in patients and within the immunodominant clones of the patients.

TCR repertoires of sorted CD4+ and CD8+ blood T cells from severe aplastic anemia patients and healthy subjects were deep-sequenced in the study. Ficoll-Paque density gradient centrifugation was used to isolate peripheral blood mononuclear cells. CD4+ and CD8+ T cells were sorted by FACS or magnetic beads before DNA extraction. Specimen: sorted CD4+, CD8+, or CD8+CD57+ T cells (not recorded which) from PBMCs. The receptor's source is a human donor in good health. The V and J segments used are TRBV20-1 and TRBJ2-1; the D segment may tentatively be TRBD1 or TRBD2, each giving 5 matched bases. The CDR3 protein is CSARDRGENTDNEQFF. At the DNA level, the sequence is TGCAGTGCTAGAGATCGAGGGGAAAATACTGACAATGAGCAGTTCTTC.